A single sample gave rise to the 10 T cell receptor beta chains below, sequenced in a study of T cell responses to AZD1222 COVID-19 vaccine. Method: immunoSEQ multiplex PCR; TCRdb's copy keeps in-frame clones and lacks some. This repertoire shows 150,000 or so clones, about nine tenths found once; its top ten account for about 8.9%. The sample in question was peripheral blood, obtained 28 days after the second AZD1222 dose. Receptor source: an adult who received the AZD1222 COVID-19 vaccine.

This clone appeared once. The V and J genes are TRBV7-6 and TRBJ2-2; D gene unclear. V shed 1 base and J shed 7 bases, with 7 bases lying between them. Germline lookup yields CDR1 SGHVS and CDR2 FNYEAQ. This CDR3 spans 13 amino acids. CDR3: CASSLVGDGELFF. CDR3 sequence (DNA): TGTGCCAGCAGCTTAGTGGGCGACGGGGAGCTGTTTTTT.

This clone has a single count. The chain recombines TRBV5-4 with TRBJ2-3; 7 bases line up with TRBD2. J lost 6 bases, V lost 2 bases, and 9 bases had no gene match. This CDR3 contains 15 residues. In germline, CDR1 is SGHNT, CDR2 YYREEE (reference sequence). The CDR3, as DNA: TGTGCCAGCAGCTTATCCAGCGGGGCTAGGGATACGCAGTATTTT. Its translation: CASSLSSGARDTQYF. The complete variable domain, with remaining parts taken from reference TRBV5-4 and TRBJ2-3, reads ETGVTQSPTHLIKTRGQQVTLRCSSQSGHNTVSWYQQALGQGPQFIFQYYREEENGRGNFPPRFSGLQFPNYSSELNVNALELDDSALYLCASSLSSGARDTQYFGPGTRLTVL.

The chain couples TRBV7-8 to TRBJ1-5, with D possibly being TRBD1 (5 bases). The CDR3 loop spans 14 amino acids. CDR1 and CDR2 from the germline V gene are SGHVS and FQNEAQ. V was shortened by 5 bases and J by 2 bases, with 10 bases between the two germline ends. CDR3 protein: CASSLGTGNQPQHF. In DNA, the CDR3 is TGTGCCAGCAGCCTTGGGACCGGCAATCAGCCCCAGCATTTT.

The rearrangement links TRBV4-3 to TRBJ1-5; 9 nucleotides line up with TRBD1. V dropped 1 base and J dropped 4; count of bases not matched to a gene: 14. The germline gives CDR1 LGHNA, CDR2 YSLEER. The CDR3 covers 19 residues. CDR3 sequence (DNA): TGCGCCAGCAGCCAAGTCCCCATAACCGGGACAGGGAGGAATCAGCCCCAGCATTTT. It yields the protein CASSQVPITGTGRNQPQHF.

The rearrangement joins TRBV18 to TRBJ2-7; no clear D. The CDR3 extends over 15 amino acids. Trimming shortened V by 2 bases and J by 5 bases, and 16 bases separated the two germline ends. CDR1 is KGHSH, CDR2 LQKENI, per germline. The CDR3 DNA reads as TGTGCCAGCTCACCATTGGGCGCCATCCCTGACGAGCAGTACTTC. Residues: CASSPLGAIPDEQYF.

A single count supports this clone. This chain joins TRBV6-4 and TRBJ1-1; D is ambiguous. The ends were cut back, 2 bases at V and 0 bases at J, with 4 bases in the middle. The germline V gene has CDR1 MRHNA and CDR2 SNTAGT. The CDR3 is 13 residues long. The CDR3 protein is CASSDGMNTEAFF. The CDR3 region has the DNA TGTGCCAGCAGTGACGGAATGAACACTGAAGCTTTCTTT.

This clone turned up a few times. CDR3 region: CASSKRVSEKLFF. CDR3 DNA: TGTGCCAGCAGCAAGAGGGTGAGCGAAAAACTGTTTTTT. The chain carries TRBV9 and TRBJ1-4, with D hard to call. The CDR3 extends over 13 amino acids. V shed 4 bases and J shed 8 bases, with 12 bases lying between them. CDR1 is SGDLS and CDR2 is YYNGEE in the germline V gene.

V usage is TRBV11-2 and J usage is TRBJ1-6; D is unclear. CDR3 length equals 15 residues. Deletions cut 4 bases from V and 10 bases from J, with 17 bases between. CDR1 and CDR2 from the germline V gene are SGHAT and FQNNGV. The CDR3 sequence is CASSSRELIRSPLHF. In DNA form, the CDR3 reads TGTGCCAGCAGCTCCCGGGAGCTGATTAGGTCACCCCTCCACTTT.

This clone appeared once. The gene calls are TRBV19 and TRBJ1-6, with D unclear. Germline CDR1 LNHDA, CDR2 SQIVND (reference sequence). The germline V and J ends were trimmed by 2 bases and 18 bases, with 14 bases remaining between them. The CDR3 totals 12 residues. CDR3 DNA: TGTGCCAGTAGTATATCCGGCGCACCACCCCACTTT. Translating gives CASSISGAPPHF.

This chain connects TRBV5-4 to TRBJ2-1; the D is unclear. V lost 4 bases, J lost 4 bases, and 18 bases lay in between. The CDR3 covers 16 residues. Per the germline V gene, CDR1 is SGHNT and CDR2 is YYREEE (reference sequence). The CDR3 sequence is CASSPGGFQTYNEQFF. Written as DNA, the CDR3 is TGTGCCAGCAGCCCGGGTGGGTTTCAAACGTACAATGAGCAGTTCTTC.